One sample yielded the 29 T cell receptor beta chains listed below, sequenced in a study of cytomegalovirus exposure and HLA in healthy donors. The assay was immunoSEQ multiplex PCR, and TCRdb's table has in-frame clones only and misses some. In the table there are 55,000 to 65,000 clones, over 85% of which are singletons. Sequencing was done on a sample of PBMCs. Receptor source: a man aged 18-30 years in good health and CMV-seronegative.

This chain links TRBV6-1 with TRBJ2-7; D may be TRBD2 (5 bases). V lost 7 bases to trimming and J lost 4 bases, with 8 bases between them. Germline V CDR1 and CDR2: MNHNS, SASEGT. The CDR3 covers 11 residues. Here the CDR3 DNA reads TGTGCCAGCATAACGGGGTACGAGCAGTACTTC. Residues: CASITGYEQYF.

This rearrangement joins TRBV7-9 to TRBJ2-7, with 7 bases lining up with TRBD1. V gave up 0 bases and J gave up 6 bases; unmatched junction bases: 11. The germline gives CDR1 SEHNR, CDR2 FQNEAQ (reference sequence). The CDR3 has 16 residues. In nucleotides, the CDR3 is TGTGCCAGCAGCTTAGCGAGGCAGGGGGTAAGGGGCGAGCAGTACTTC. Its translation is CASSLARQGVRGEQYF. Filled out from reference TRBV7-9 and TRBJ2-7, the complete variable domain reads DTGVSQNPRHKITKRGQNVTFRCDPISEHNRLYWYRQTLGQGPEFLTYFQNEAQLEKSRLLSDRFSAERPKGSFSTLEIQRTEQGDSAMYLCASSLARQGVRGEQYFGPGTRLTVT.

The chain combines TRBV28 with TRBJ2-3; 12 nucleotides align to TRBD2. From germline, CDR1 is MDHEN and CDR2 SYDVKM. J gave up 8 bases and V 6 bases, and 6 bases lay outside the gene matches. The CDR3 contains 14 residues. CDR3 sequence (DNA): TGTGCCAGCAGCCCCGGGACTAGCGGGCGTACGCAGTATTTT. Its protein is CASSPGTSGRTQYF.

This sequence joins TRBV5-5 and TRBJ2-7, with D possibly being TRBD1 (6 bases). Germline V gene sequence: CDR1 SGHKS, CDR2 YYEKEE (reference sequence). V lost 4 bases and J 2 bases, leaving 19 bases between the germline ends. The CDR3 spans 16 residues. In DNA, the CDR3 is TGTGCCAGCAGCCCGACGGGAACAGGGCTTACCTACGAGCAGTACTTC. Its translation: CASSPTGTGLTYEQYF.

CDR3 bases: TGCGCCAGCAGCTTGCGGGGGACTGAAGCTTTCTTT. The encoded protein is CASSLRGTEAFF. The chain has TRBV5-1 and TRBJ1-1; D may be TRBD1 (5 bases). V was pared by 1 base and J by 5 bases, with 6 bases between. This CDR3 has 12 amino acids. The germline V gene has CDR1 SGHRS and CDR2 YFSETQ.

The rearrangement links TRBV4-1 to TRBJ2-1; D perhaps matches TRBD2 (6 bases). CDR1 is MGHRA, CDR2 YSYEKL, per germline. This CDR3 spans 15 amino acids. V was pared by 1 base and J by 7 bases, with 14 bases between. The CDR3: CASSQAWTTGNEQFF. The CDR3 DNA is TGCGCCAGCAGCCAAGCTTGGACTACGGGGAATGAGCAGTTCTTC.

V usage is TRBV13 and J usage is TRBJ1-2; maybe TRBD1 (5 bases). Germline CDR1 and CDR2: PRHDT and FYEKMQ (reference sequence). This CDR3 is 13 amino acids long. Trimming left V 2 bases short and J 8 bases short, with 12 bases between. CDR3: CASSLLSGNGYTF. CDR3 coding DNA: TGTGCCAGCAGCTTACTCTCAGGGAACGGCTACACCTTC. The full variable domain, completed using reference TRBV13 and TRBJ1-2, is AAGVIQSPRHLIKEKRETATLKCYPIPRHDTVYWYQQGPGQDPQFLISFYEKMQSDKGSIPDRFSAQQFSDYHSELNMSSLELGDSALYFCASSLLSGNGYTFGSGTRLTVV.

The rearrangement joins TRBV19 to TRBJ1-1, with D possibly being TRBD1 (6 bases). The germline V gene encodes CDR1 LNHDA and CDR2 SQIVND (reference sequence). CDR3 length: 15 amino acids. V gave up 3 bases and J gave up 5 bases, with 16 bases separating them. The CDR3 coding sequence is TGTGCCAGTAGTATGGGGGGGGCGAGTCTAACTGAAGCTTTCTTT. Residues: CASSMGGASLTEAFF. The full variable domain, in which reference TRBV19 and TRBJ1-1 provide the parts outside the CDR3, is DGGITQSPKYLFRKEGQNVTLSCEQNLNHDAMYWYRQDPGQGLRLIYYSQIVNDFQKGDIAEGYSVSREKKESFPLTVTSAQKNPTAFYLCASSMGGASLTEAFFGQGTRLTVV.

V and J are TRBV5-5 and TRBJ1-2; the D gene is possibly TRBD1 (5 bases). Germline V gene lookup returns CDR1 SGHKS and CDR2 YYEKEE (reference sequence). This CDR3 is 13 amino acids long. Trimming shortened V by 4 bases and J by 7 bases, and 14 bases separated the two germline ends. CDR3 protein: CASSQEGVGGYTF. CDR3 DNA: TGTGCCAGCAGCCAGGAAGGGGTAGGTGGCTACACCTTC.

The chain couples TRBV19 to TRBJ2-7, with TRBD1 matching 7 bases. This CDR3 has 14 amino acids. Trimming removed 3 bases from V and 2 bases from J; junction bases left unmatched: 4. CDR1 and CDR2 (germline): LNHDA, SQIVND (reference sequence). CDR3 DNA: TGTGCCAGTAGTATGTTCGGACAGGCCTACGAGCAGTACTTC. The encoded protein is CASSMFGQAYEQYF. The full variable domain, completed using reference TRBV19 and TRBJ2-7, is DGGITQSPKYLFRKEGQNVTLSCEQNLNHDAMYWYRQDPGQGLRLIYYSQIVNDFQKGDIAEGYSVSREKKESFPLTVTSAQKNPTAFYLCASSMFGQAYEQYFGPGTRLTVT.

This clone was seen once. The rearrangement joins TRBV6-5 to TRBJ1-2; 8 nucleotides line up with TRBD1. CDR3 length equals 13 residues. J gave up 6 bases and V 6 bases, and 6 bases lay outside the gene matches. Germline CDR1 and CDR2: MNHEY and SVGAGI. The CDR3, as DNA: TGTGCCAGCAGCCCAGGGGGCTGGAATGGCTACACCTTC. The encoded protein is CASSPGGWNGYTF.

The J gene is TRBJ2-7, the V gene TRBV5-1, with 9 bases that match TRBD1. The CDR3 is 16 residues long. Unmatched junction bases numbered 11, after V lost 4 bases and J lost 3 bases. The germline V gene encodes CDR1 SGHRS and CDR2 YFSETQ. The CDR3 DNA reads TGCGCCAGCAGCGTCTCCGGGACAGGGAACCTCTACGAGCAGTACTTC. Its protein product is CASSVSGTGNLYEQYF. Supplemented by reference TRBV5-1 and TRBJ2-7, the full variable domain reads KAGVTQTPRYLIKTRGQQVTLSCSPISGHRSVSWYQQTPGQGLQFLFEYFSETQRNKGNFPGRFSGRQFSNSRSEMNVSTLELGDSALYLCASSVSGTGNLYEQYFGPGTRLTVT.

The chain is built from TRBV28 and TRBJ2-5, with TRBD1 matching over 10 bases. V shed 5 bases, J shed 7 bases, and the junction held 10 bases outside the gene matches. The CDR3 spans 15 residues. Germline V lookup: CDR1 MDHEN, CDR2 SYDVKM. CDR3 bases: TGTGCCAGCAGTGATACCGGGACAGGGGTTGGGACCCAGTACTTC. Protein: CASSDTGTGVGTQYF.

The CDR3 DNA is TGTGCCAGCAGCAAAGCACTAGCGGGAGGGTACCAAGAGACCCAGTACTTC. This codes for CASSKALAGGYQETQYF. The chain employs TRBV21-1 and TRBJ2-5; TRBD2 reflects the table's D call only, with no check against the DNA. TRBV21-1 is shown as a pseudogene. The CDR3 consists of 17 residues.

V gene TRBV2 combines with J gene TRBJ2-5, with TRBD2 as a possible D gene (6 bases). The CDR3 extends over 15 amino acids. Deletions cut 7 bases from V and 4 bases from J, with 19 bases between. CDR1 is SNHLY and CDR2 is FYNNEI in the germline V gene. CDR3 protein: CASTEGGVDRETQYF. The CDR3 DNA reads as TGTGCCAGCACCGAAGGAGGGGTCGACAGAGAGACCCAGTACTTC.

This clone was seen only once. The rearrangement joins TRBV20-1 to TRBJ1-4; D is unresolved. The CDR3 contains 11 residues. Germline CDR1 reads DFQATT; CDR2 reads SNEGSKA (reference sequence). The germline V and J ends were trimmed by 7 bases and 7 bases, with 10 bases remaining between them. In nucleotides, the CDR3 is TGCAGTGTTTACGACTTTGAAAAACTGTTTTTT. Its translation is CSVYDFEKLFF.

V and J are TRBV12-5 and TRBJ2-1; 8 nucleotides agree with TRBD2. The germline V gene encodes CDR1 LGHNT and CDR2 FRNRAP. The CDR3 is made up of 20 amino acids. J gave up 2 bases and V 1 base, and 16 bases lay outside the gene matches. For the CDR3, the DNA is TGTGCTAGTGGTTTGGGGGAGCGGGGGTTTTGGTTTTGTACCTACAATGAGCAGTTCTTC. Encoded protein: CASGLGERGFWFCTYNEQFF.

This clone was seen only once. The genes are TRBV6-1 and TRBJ2-3; weak D call: TRBD2 (5 bases). Per the germline V gene, CDR1 is MNHNS and CDR2 is SASEGT. This CDR3 has 14 amino acids. Trimming took 6 bases from V and 2 from J, leaving 12 bases between them. DNA of the CDR3: TGTGCCAGCAGGGAGTTGGGAGCCACAGATACGCAGTATTTT. Its translation is CASRELGATDTQYF.

The chain joins TRBV9 to TRBJ2-3; unclear D gene. This CDR3 contains 13 residues. In germline, CDR1 is SGDLS, CDR2 YYNGEE. V was clipped by 0 bases and J by 5 bases, with 7 bases between them. The CDR3 reads CASSVDEEDTQYF. Here the CDR3 DNA reads TGTGCCAGCAGCGTAGACGAGGAAGATACGCAGTATTTT.

This chain links TRBV10-3 with TRBJ2-1, with 9 nucleotides matching TRBD2. There are 15 residues in the CDR3. Germline V gene sequence: CDR1 ENHRY, CDR2 SYGVKD. The V and J ends lost 3 bases and 3 bases, in that order; junction bases with no gene match: 3. The CDR3 loop is CAISDSGGGYNEQFF. CDR3 in DNA: TGTGCCATCAGTGATAGCGGGGGAGGCTACAATGAGCAGTTCTTC.

This clone occurred a few times. V gene TRBV18 combines with J gene TRBJ1-5; TRBD1 matches at 10 bases. The CDR3 loop spans 17 amino acids. Germline V gives CDR1 KGHSH, CDR2 LQKENI. The junction had 3 bases not matched to a gene; V was cut back by 0 bases and J by 1 base. DNA of the CDR3: TGTGCCAGCTCACCACCCCCGGGACAGGGGAGCAATCAGCCCCAGCATTTT. Translating gives CASSPPPGQGSNQPQHF.

The V call is TRBV4-3, the J call TRBJ1-1; the D is unclear. There are 15 residues in the CDR3. Trimming removed 0 bases from V and 4 bases from J, with 12 bases in between. Per the germline V gene, CDR1 is LGHNA and CDR2 is YSLEER. The CDR3 DNA sequence: TGCGCCAGCAGCCAAGATTTAGCGTTGAGCACTGAAGCTTTCTTT. Amino acid sequence: CASSQDLALSTEAFF.

This clone showed up just once. This rearrangement joins TRBV5-1 to TRBJ1-2, with TRBD1 as a possible D gene (5 bases). Between the trimmed V and J ends, which lost 0 bases and 6 bases, there was a span of 15 bases. The CDR3 loop spans 15 amino acids. Germline V gene lookup returns CDR1 SGHRS and CDR2 YFSETQ. This CDR3 is CASSLAAGFKDGYTF. The CDR3 bases are TGCGCCAGCAGCTTGGCCGCAGGGTTCAAGGATGGCTACACCTTC.

The chain is built from TRBV11-2 and TRBJ1-2, with 9 bases fitting TRBD1. Germline CDR1 SGHAT, CDR2 FQNNGV. Germline trimming cut 6 bases from V and 8 bases from J; bases unmatched to any gene: 7. The length of the CDR3 is 13 residues. The CDR3 region is CASSRDREGGYTF. In DNA, the CDR3 is TGTGCCAGCAGTCGGGACAGGGAAGGCGGCTACACCTTC. The complete variable domain, with remaining parts taken from reference TRBV11-2 and TRBJ1-2, reads EAGVAQSPRYKIIEKRQSVAFWCNPISGHATLYWYQQILGQGPKLLIQFQNNGVVDDSQLPKDRFSAERLKGVDSTLKIQPAKLEDSAVYLCASSRDREGGYTFGSGTRLTVV.

The CDR3 region has the DNA TGTGCCACCAGCAGAGGAATTCCGGGACAGGGAACCTACGAGCAGTACTTC. Translating it yields CATSRGIPGQGTYEQYF. This chain links TRBV15 with TRBJ2-7, with 9 bases matching TRBD1. V gave up 1 base and J gave up 2 bases; unmatched junction bases: 9. The CDR3 length is 17 residues. In germline, CDR1 is LNHNV, CDR2 YYDKDF (reference sequence).

The chain combines TRBV9 with TRBJ1-5, with a weak D call TRBD1 (5 bases). CDR3 length equals 15 residues. Trimming removed 3 bases from V and 0 bases from J, with 10 bases in between. Per the germline V gene, CDR1 is SGDLS and CDR2 is YYNGEE. The CDR3 nucleotides are TGTGCCAGCAGCGAGGGGATCGATAGCAATCAGCCCCAGCATTTT. As protein: CASSEGIDSNQPQHF. Together with reference TRBV9 and TRBJ1-5, the CDR3 gives the full variable domain: DSGVTQTPKHLITATGQRVTLRCSPRSGDLSVYWYQQSLDQGLQFLIQYYNGEERAKGNILERFSAQQFPDLHSELNLSSLELGDSALYFCASSEGIDSNQPQHFGDGTRLSIL.

This chain joins TRBV7-8 and TRBJ2-5; no definite D call. Germline V gene lookup returns CDR1 SGHVS and CDR2 FQNEAQ. V dropped 0 bases and J dropped 2 bases, with 4 bases sitting between them. The CDR3 contains 13 residues. CDR3 amino acids: CASSLARQETQYF. For the CDR3, the DNA is TGTGCCAGCAGCTTAGCCAGGCAAGAGACCCAGTACTTC.

The chain recombines TRBV5-6 with TRBJ2-3; 12 nucleotides line up with TRBD2. With 0 bases clipped from V and 0 bases from J, the junction kept 8 bases outside the gene matches. The CDR3 extends over 19 amino acids. Germline V gives CDR1 SGHDT, CDR2 YYEEEE. CDR3 nucleotides: TGTGCCAGCAGCTTGGGACTAGCGGGGGACCCATCTAGCACAGATACGCAGTATTTT. It specifies CASSLGLAGDPSSTDTQYF.

The rearrangement joins TRBV5-8 to TRBJ1-2; D might be TRBD1 (6 bases). Between the trimmed V and J ends, which lost 1 base and 1 base, there was a span of 8 bases. The CDR3 covers 14 residues. The germline V gene encodes CDR1 SGHTS and CDR2 YDEGEE. The CDR3 sequence is CASSLRQVNYGYTF. The DNA for the CDR3 is TGTGCCAGCAGCTTGCGACAGGTTAACTATGGCTACACCTTC.